The entry below gives a single T cell receptor (beta chain) sequence along with its context. The data were taken from a study of blood T cell repertoires in COVID-19. Study-wide background: COVID-19 samples from acute and convalescent phases originated in the United States, Italy and Spain. T cells, B-cell-depleted T cells, or PBMCs provided the cDNA or gDNA that served as material.

Authors' methods: Using reference gene primer amplification, nucleated cell counts were estimated. TCRdb keeps only in-frame clones here, not all; method: immunoSEQ multiplex PCR. The D gene and trimming were derived from the DNA, and the V and J assignments and clone size from that table. The data show over 130,000 clones, with about 80% seen just once and more than 2% held by the top ten. The sample taken for sequencing was peripheral blood. The TCR was taken from a man between 65 and 85 years old with acute or convalescent COVID-19.

The CDR3 nucleotides read TGTGCCAGCAGCGCCGACAGAAACACTGAAGCTTTCTTT. This encodes CASSADRNTEAFF. The rearrangement links TRBV11-2 to TRBJ1-1; D might be TRBD1 (5 bases). This CDR3 is 13 amino acids long. Germline CDR1 SGHAT, CDR2 FQNNGV. The V end was cut by 5 bases, the J end by 2 bases, with 9 bases between.